Presented here are 10 T cell receptor beta chains from one specimen sequenced in a study of cytomegalovirus exposure and HLA in healthy donors. It was with 60 Vbeta and 13 Jbeta primers that the PCR ran. Measured with immunoSEQ multiplex PCR; TCRdb has only the in-frame clones, and not every one. The data hold roughly 80,000 clones, with about 80% observed a single time. The sample comprised PBMCs. The receptors were sampled from a woman aged 40 to 55 in good health and CMV-seronegative.

The CDR3 bases are TGTGCCAGCAGCCTTTACTATGGCTACACCTTC. Residues: CASSLYYGYTF. This chain connects TRBV7-2 to TRBJ1-2; D not resolved. The germline V gene has CDR1 SGHTA and CDR2 FQGNSA. Trimming took 5 bases from V and 3 from J, leaving 4 bases between them. The CDR3 has 11 amino acids.

This clone is a singleton in its sample. The V call is TRBV4-1, the J call TRBJ1-1, with a tentative D call TRBD1 (6 bases). V was shortened by 2 bases and J by 0 bases, with 13 bases between the two germline ends. The length of the CDR3 is 16 residues. Germline CDR1 and CDR2: MGHRA and YSYEKL. CDR3 coding DNA: TGCGCCAGCAGCCAATTCCCGGGACACATGAACACTGAAGCTTTCTTT. Protein sequence: CASSQFPGHMNTEAFF.

The J gene is TRBJ2-1, the V gene TRBV5-6, with unresolved D. V was pared by 7 bases and J by 6 bases, with 11 bases between. CDR3 length equals 12 residues. CDR1 and CDR2 (germline): SGHDT, YYEEEE. The CDR3 nucleotides read TGTGCCAGCCAAGAGGTTTTCAATGAGCAGTTCTTC. It encodes CASQEVFNEQFF.

The CDR3 loop is CASSEGQGGGYTF. Here the CDR3 DNA reads TGTGCCAGCAGTGAAGGCCAGGGTGGTGGCTACACCTTC. The chain links TRBV2 to TRBJ1-2; possibly TRBD1 for D (5 bases). The germline V and J ends were trimmed by 1 base and 7 bases, with 10 bases remaining between them. The CDR3 has 13 residues. The germline V gene has CDR1 SNHLY and CDR2 FYNNEI.

In this sample, this clone turned up a few times. The chain carries TRBV6-4 and TRBJ2-1; 7 positions agree with TRBD2. Per the germline V gene, CDR1 is MRHNA and CDR2 is SNTAGT. CDR3 length equals 15 residues. J was trimmed by 4 bases and V by 4 bases; bases with no gene match: 7. This chain's CDR3 is CASSAASGEYNEQFF. CDR3 DNA: TGTGCCAGCAGTGCAGCCAGCGGGGAGTACAATGAGCAGTTCTTC.

This clone has a handful of counts. J is TRBJ2-7 and V is TRBV27; 7 positions match TRBD2. V lost 3 bases and J lost 6; bases outside the gene matches: 5. The CDR3 sequence is 13 residues long. Germline lookup yields CDR1 MNHEY and CDR2 SMNVEV (reference sequence). The CDR3 region is CASSLRGGLEQYF. For the CDR3, the DNA is TGTGCCAGCAGTTTGCGGGGAGGGCTCGAGCAGTACTTC.

The chain carries TRBV5-1 and TRBJ2-7; D possibly corresponds to TRBD1 (5 bases). Germline V lookup: CDR1 SGHRS, CDR2 YFSETQ. The CDR3 runs to 13 residues. Trimming removed 2 bases at V and 3 bases at J, with 9 bases between. The CDR3 bases are TGCGCCAGCAGCTTCCAGGGAAACTACGAGCAGTACTTC. This gives the protein CASSFQGNYEQYF.

This chain joins TRBV9 and TRBJ2-1; TRBD2 matches 11 bases. Germline V gene sequence: CDR1 SGDLS, CDR2 YYNGEE. The trim removed 0 bases at V and 8 bases at J, leaving 4 bases unmatched. CDR3 length equals 15 residues. The CDR3 coding sequence is TGTGCCAGCAGCGTAGTTAGCGGGGGGGCCCATGAGCAGTTCTTC. Translation: CASSVVSGGAHEQFF.

This clone was seen just once. J is TRBJ2-7 and V is TRBV28; TRBD1 is a possible D gene (6 bases). V gave up 3 bases and J gave up 6 bases, with 15 bases separating them. Germline values: CDR1 MDHEN, CDR2 SYDVKM. This CDR3 contains 14 residues. The CDR3 DNA sequence: TGTGCCAGCAGTTTTTGGTCCAGGGGAAGCGAGCAGTACTTC. This sequence encodes CASSFWSRGSEQYF.

The chain uses TRBV9 and TRBJ2-3, with 8 bases lining up with TRBD2. This CDR3 has 18 residues. V was clipped by 0 bases and J by 4 bases; unmatched bases: 13. Germline V gene sequence: CDR1 SGDLS, CDR2 YYNGEE. Written as DNA, the CDR3 is TGTGCCAGCAGCGTAGATGTCGGGGGGGGCCTTTTCTCAGATACGCAGTATTTT. Amino acids: CASSVDVGGGLFSDTQYF.